This entry lists 12 T cell receptor beta chains sequenced from one sample in a study of shared clonotypes between healthy human individuals. The method was immunoSEQ multiplex PCR; TCRdb's version includes in-frame clones alone and lacks a portion of them. The sample has around 990,000 clones; around three quarters are singletons. Source material: memory CD4+ T cells from PBMCs. Subset meaning: CD45RA-negative fraction. All receptors derive from a young man in good health. Some clones in this sample may be carry-over from other donors' samples.

The genes are TRBV10-1 and TRBJ1-1, with D perhaps TRBD1 (5 bases). This CDR3 has 13 residues. The germline V gene has CDR1 WNHNN and CDR2 SYGVQD (reference sequence). V gave up 6 bases and J gave up 2 bases, with 10 bases separating them. The CDR3 loop reads CASRGDLNTEAFF. In DNA form, the CDR3 reads TGCGCCAGCAGGGGGGACCTTAACACTGAAGCTTTCTTT.

This chain uses TRBV7-7 with TRBJ2-1; D is perhaps TRBD1 or TRBD2 (5 bases each). The V end lost 1 base, the J end lost 8 bases, and 12 bases lay between the germline ends. Per germline, CDR1 SSHAT and CDR2 FNYEAQ (reference sequence). CDR3 length equals 14 residues. CDR3 protein: CASSLGGPWDEQFF. In DNA, the CDR3 is TGTGCCAGCAGCTTAGGGGGACCTTGGGATGAGCAGTTCTTC.

This chain links TRBV7-9 with TRBJ2-5; D is unclear. In germline, CDR1 is SEHNR, CDR2 FQNEAQ (reference sequence). This CDR3 comprises 13 residues. V shed 1 base and J shed 3 bases, with 6 bases lying between them. The DNA for the CDR3 is TGTGCCAGCAGCTTAGTGGGGAAAGAGACCCAGTACTTC. This sequence encodes CASSLVGKETQYF.

The V and J genes are TRBV9 and TRBJ1-2, with 10 bases that match TRBD1. The germline V gene encodes CDR1 SGDLS and CDR2 YYNGEE. With 3 bases clipped from V and 1 base from J, the junction kept 9 bases outside the gene matches. This CDR3 comprises 17 residues. The CDR3 DNA reads as TGTGCCAGCAGCGCGGGACAGGGGACACTTTTTAACTATGGCTACACCTTC. Translating gives CASSAGQGTLFNYGYTF.

The rearrangement uses TRBV7-8 and TRBJ1-4; D remains ambiguous. Germline CDR1 reads SGHVS; CDR2 reads FQNEAQ. The CDR3 has 15 amino acids. Trimming pared 4 bases from V and 1 base from J, leaving 10 bases between. CDR3: CASSYDSGTNEKLFF. The DNA of the CDR3 is TGTGCCAGCAGCTACGACTCTGGAACTAATGAAAAACTGTTTTTT.

The chain links TRBV5-1 to TRBJ1-5, with D tentatively TRBD1 (6 bases). The CDR3 extends over 14 amino acids. V lost 4 bases and J 6 bases, leaving 14 bases between the germline ends. Germline V CDR1 and CDR2: SGHRS, YFSETQ. The DNA of the CDR3 is TGCGCCAGCAGCCAAGGGGGAGAGGGTCAGCCCCAGCATTTT. This codes for CASSQGGEGQPQHF.

V gene TRBV6-5 combines with J gene TRBJ1-3; D is unresolved. This CDR3 contains 14 residues. The V and J ends lost 5 bases and 2 bases respectively, with 10 bases between them. Germline values: CDR1 MNHEY, CDR2 SVGAGI. DNA for the CDR3: TGTGCCAGCAGTATCACAATGCCTGGAAACACCATATATTTT. It translates to CASSITMPGNTIYF.

The chain is built from TRBV6-1 and TRBJ2-1; no clear D. V lost 3 bases, J lost 10 bases, and 10 bases lay in between. This CDR3 spans 12 amino acids. The germline CDR1 and CDR2 sequences are MNHNS and SASEGT. CDR3 loop: CASSDVNPEQFF. The CDR3 DNA follows: TGTGCCAGCAGTGATGTCAATCCGGAGCAGTTCTTC.

This clone has more than one count but fewer than ten. This chain connects TRBV7-2 to TRBJ2-7; D call uncertain. V lost 5 bases to trimming and J lost 4 bases, with 18 bases between them. This CDR3 has 15 residues. Germline assignment: CDR1 SGHTA and CDR2 FQGNSA. Written as DNA, the CDR3 is TGTGCCAGCAGCCCAGCTCATCCCGGGTTATACGAGCAGTACTTC. As protein: CASSPAHPGLYEQYF.

This rearrangement joins TRBV25-1 to TRBJ2-2; D unresolved. V lost 0 bases and J lost 5, with 7 bases in between. The germline V gene encodes CDR1 MGHDK and CDR2 SYGVNS. The CDR3 sequence is 14 residues long. CDR3 sequence reads: CASSEYSGTGELFF. The CDR3 bases are TGTGCCAGCAGTGAATACTCAGGTACCGGGGAGCTGTTTTTT.

The chain uses TRBV2 and TRBJ2-7, with D perhaps assigned TRBD1 or TRBD2 (5 bases each). The CDR3 spans 13 residues. The V gene's germline CDR1 is SNHLY and CDR2 FYNNEI. V was shortened by 1 base and J by 9 bases, with 13 bases between the two germline ends. The CDR3 coding sequence is TGTGCCAGCAGTGAAGTTGACAGCGGTGGGCAGTACTTC. It codes for CASSEVDSGGQYF. The variable domain in full, with the rest retrieved from reference TRBV2 and TRBJ2-7, is EPEVTQTPSHQVTQMGQEVILRCVPISNHLYFYWYRQILGQKVEFLVSFYNNEISEKSEIFDDQFSVERPDGSNFTLKIRSTKLEDSAMYFCASSEVDSGGQYFGPGTRLTVT.

V gene TRBV7-8 combines with J gene TRBJ2-2; D gene unclear. The V end lost 4 bases, the J end lost 7 bases, and 7 bases lay between the germline ends. Looked up from germline, CDR1 is SGHVS and CDR2 is FQNEAQ. The CDR3 sequence is 12 residues long. The CDR3 spells CASSSAYGELFF. CDR3 coding DNA: TGTGCCAGCAGCTCCGCGTACGGGGAGCTGTTTTTT.